This T cell receptor (beta chain) was sequenced during a study of shared clonotypes between healthy human individuals. Study-level points and caveats: Lower generation probabilities were found for non-shared clonotypes than for those shared by all four donors. Only blood was sampled, and tissue TCR repertoires likely differ from blood ones.

About this clone itself: Its antigen is not known.

In the study's own analysis: ImmunoSEQ junction-only sequences lacked quality scores, so their filtering differed. Repertoires were generated with immunoSEQ multiplex PCR, while TCRdb's copy carries only in-frame clones and drops some. The V and J calls and clone size come from that table; D and trimming were worked out from the DNA. The top ten clones hold approximately 2% of a sample with some 790,000 clones, 55% to 80% of them seen once. V lost 0 bases, J lost 2 bases, and 10 bases lay in between. Germline CDR1 SGHRS, CDR2 YFSETQ. CDR3 size: 15 residues. This TCR was sampled from a woman aged 25-40 years in good health. The chain links TRBV5-1 to TRBJ2-3; D ambiguous. The specimen sequenced was memory CD4+ T cells sorted from blood. This sample's subset: CD45RA-negative fraction. The CDR3 loop reads CASSLDPEPTDTQYF. CDR3 DNA: TGCGCCAGCAGCTTGGATCCGGAGCCCACAGATACGCAGTATTTT.